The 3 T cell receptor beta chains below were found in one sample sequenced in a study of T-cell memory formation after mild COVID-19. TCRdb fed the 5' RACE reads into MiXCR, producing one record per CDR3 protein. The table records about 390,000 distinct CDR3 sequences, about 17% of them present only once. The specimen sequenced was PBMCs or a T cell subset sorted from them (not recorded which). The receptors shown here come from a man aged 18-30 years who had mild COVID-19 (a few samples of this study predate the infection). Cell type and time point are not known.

The CDR3 DNA sequence: TGCGCCAGCAGCCGGACTAGCGGGGGGGCCGGAACGAATGAGCAGTTCTTC. Translation gives CASSRTSGGAGTNEQFF. This rearrangement joins TRBV4-3 to TRBJ2-1, with 15 bases aligning to TRBD2. Germline V lookup: CDR1 LGHNA, CDR2 YSLEER. The CDR3 length is 17 residues. The J segment lost 7 bases and the V segment lost 4 bases, leaving 8 bases of the junction unmatched.

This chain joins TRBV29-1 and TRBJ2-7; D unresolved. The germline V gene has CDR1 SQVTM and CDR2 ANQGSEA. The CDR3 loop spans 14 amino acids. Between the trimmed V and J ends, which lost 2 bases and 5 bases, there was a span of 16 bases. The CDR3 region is CSVEKGLLGNEQYF. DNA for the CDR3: TGCAGCGTTGAAAAGGGTCTCCTGGGGAACGAGCAGTACTTC.

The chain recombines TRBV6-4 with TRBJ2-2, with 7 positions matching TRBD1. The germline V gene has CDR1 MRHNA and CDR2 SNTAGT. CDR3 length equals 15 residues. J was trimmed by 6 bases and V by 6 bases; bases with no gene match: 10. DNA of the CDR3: TGTGCCAGCAGACAGGGGTCTTTGGCCCCCGGGGAGCTGTTTTTT. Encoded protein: CASRQGSLAPGELFF.